Below, 11 T cell receptor beta chains from the same sample are listed, as sequenced in a study of blood T cell repertoires in COVID-19 (TCRdb year 2020). The library was produced with the immunoSEQ multiplex PCR assay. Sourced from immuneACCESS, this table was stored by TCRdb with only in-frame sequences that have V and J called. A share of the clones is absent; for the studies checked, an unresolved V gene accounts for under half, and the remainder has no known explanation. The table for this sample lists about 190,000 clones; around 83% of them were counted only once. 20% to 25% of the sample is in the top ten clones. Sample: PBMCs or T cells enriched from blood (not recorded which). The receptors here all came from a middle-aged woman in a cohort exposed to, infected with or recovered from COVID-19 (not recorded which).

The chain recombines TRBV11-2 with TRBJ2-2; 7 bases match TRBD2. CDR3 length equals 16 residues. The germline V gene encodes CDR1 SGHAT and CDR2 FQNNGV. J lost 4 bases, V lost 2 bases, and 7 bases had no gene match. The CDR3 coding sequence is TGTGCCAGCAGCTTACTCGCGGGAGCGACCACCGGGGAGCTGTTTTTT. It is translated as CASSLLAGATTGELFF. Looking up the rest from reference TRBV11-2 and TRBJ2-2 gives the full variable domain: EAGVAQSPRYKIIEKRQSVAFWCNPISGHATLYWYQQILGQGPKLLIQFQNNGVVDDSQLPKDRFSAERLKGVDSTLKIQPAKLEDSAVYLCASSLLAGATTGELFFGEGSRLTVL.

The CDR3, as DNA: TGTGCCAGCAGCCAAGTAAACAGGGGGAACACTGAAGCTTTCTTT. Amino acids: CASSQVNRGNTEAFF. The rearrangement joins TRBV4-2 to TRBJ1-1; TRBD1 matches 7 bases. From germline, CDR1 is LGHNA and CDR2 YNFKEQ. This CDR3 region has 15 residues. V was clipped by 1 base and J by 1 base; unmatched bases: 3.

This chain uses TRBV15 with TRBJ1-4; 8 bases are a match to TRBD1. The CDR3 is 14 amino acids. Germline-derived CDR1 and CDR2 are LNHNV and YYDKDF (reference sequence). V shed 6 bases and J 8 bases; nucleotides not matched to a gene: 8. Here the CDR3 reads CATRDQGAREKLFF. In DNA, the CDR3 is TGTGCCACCAGGGATCAGGGGGCTCGGGAAAAACTGTTTTTT.

V is TRBV7-9 and J is TRBJ2-5; TRBD1 is a possible D gene (6 bases). The ends were cut back, 7 bases at V and 5 bases at J, with 20 bases in the middle. The CDR3 spans 15 residues. CDR1 SEHNR and CDR2 FQNEAQ come from the germline V gene (reference sequence). The CDR3 nucleotides read TGTGCCAGCACCACACTTCAGGGGCAGACGGAGACCCAGTACTTC. It translates to CASTTLQGQTETQYF. The full variable domain, its missing parts supplied by reference TRBV7-9 and TRBJ2-5, is DTGVSQNPRHKITKRGQNVTFRCDPISEHNRLYWYRQTLGQGPEFLTYFQNEAQLEKSRLLSDRFSAERPKGSFSTLEIQRTEQGDSAMYLCASTTLQGQTETQYFGPGTRLLVL.

This chain connects TRBV20-1 to TRBJ1-1; D might be TRBD1 (6 bases). V lost 3 bases, J lost 6 bases, and 8 bases lay in between. The CDR3 is 11 amino acids. The V gene's germline CDR1 is DFQATT and CDR2 SNEGSKA (reference sequence). The chain's CDR3 is CSARGGPEAFF. The CDR3, as DNA: TGCAGTGCTAGGGGGGGGCCTGAAGCTTTCTTT.

This clone has a single count. This chain connects TRBV12-3 or TRBV12-4 to TRBJ1-6, with D unresolved. Between the trimmed V and J ends, which lost 6 bases and 8 bases, there was a span of 11 bases. The CDR3 runs 13 residues. As DNA, the CDR3 is TGTGCCAGCAGCCTTTCGAGGGATTCACCCCTCCACTTT. It encodes CASSLSRDSPLHF.

The V gene is TRBV19, the J gene TRBJ1-2; 7 bases align to TRBD1. With V trimmed by 4 bases and J by 3 bases, 5 bases remained unmatched. The CDR3 spans 14 residues. Germline loops: CDR1 LNHDA, CDR2 SQIVND (reference sequence). The CDR3 region has the DNA TGTGCCAGTAGTACCTCACAGGGGTACTATGGCTACACCTTC. It is translated as CASSTSQGYYGYTF.

This chain uses TRBV4-3 with TRBJ1-2; possible D gene TRBD1, 5 bases. The ends were cut back, 4 bases at V and 3 bases at J, with 15 bases in the middle. Germline V gene lookup returns CDR1 LGHNA and CDR2 YSLEER. CDR3 size: 15 residues. The CDR3 protein is CASSPRQQADYGYTF. In DNA, the CDR3 is TGCGCCAGCAGCCCACGGCAACAGGCTGACTATGGCTACACCTTC.

In this sample, this clone turned up a few times. The chain couples TRBV3-1 (or the pseudogene TRBV3-2) to TRBJ2-1; D is possibly TRBD2 (6 bases). Germline loops: CDR1 LGHDT, CDR2 YNNKEL (reference sequence). The CDR3 contains 15 residues. V lost 0 bases and J lost 7, with 13 bases in between. CDR3 in DNA: TGTGCCAGCAGCCAAGATTTCGGGAGCGGTAATGAGCAGTTCTTC. Translation gives CASSQDFGSGNEQFF.

The chain couples TRBV7-2 to TRBJ2-2, with 8 positions matching TRBD2. CDR3 length equals 15 residues. Germline trimming cut 7 bases from V and 1 base from J; bases unmatched to any gene: 5. Germline CDR1 is SGHTA and CDR2 is FQGNSA. The CDR3 bases are TGTGCCAGCATCAGACTAGCGCAGAACACCGGGGAGCTGTTTTTT. Encoded protein: CASIRLAQNTGELFF.

The V call is TRBV30, the J call TRBJ2-7, with D possibly being TRBD2 (5 bases). The V gene lost 7 bases and the J gene lost 2 bases, with 15 bases spanning the gap. The CDR3 is 13 amino acids. Germline assignment: CDR1 GTSNPN and CDR2 SVGIG (reference sequence). The chain's CDR3 is CALAWKGTYEQYF. CDR3 bases: TGTGCCTTAGCGTGGAAAGGGACCTACGAGCAGTACTTC.